A single sample is the source of the 8 T cell receptor beta chains below, sequenced in a study of beta chain features in type 1 diabetes. Of the isolated RNA, all was reverse transcribed, and so the sequenced material was expressed TCRB transcripts. Method: immunoSEQ multiplex PCR; TCRdb's copy keeps in-frame clones and lacks some. Of 250,000 to 350,000 clones in the sample, 14% were seen once. Specimen: central memory CD4+ T cells from blood. These receptors were obtained from a man younger than 45 in good health.

Points on this clone: Other DNA sequences in the sample encode the same CDR3. The chain employs TRBV6-4 and TRBJ1-1; no clear D gene. Per germline, CDR1 MRHNA and CDR2 SNTAGT. The CDR3 is 14 residues long. Trimming removed 0 bases at V and 2 bases at J, with 7 bases between. The CDR3 DNA reads TGTGCCAGCAGTGACTCACCGGGAAACACTGAAGCTTTCTTT. Translated: CASSDSPGNTEAFF.

This clone showed up just a few times. This chain uses TRBV5-8 with TRBJ2-1; 10 bases are a match to TRBD2. Trimming took 6 bases from V and 13 from J; bases not matched to a gene: 22. The germline CDR1 and CDR2 sequences are SGHTS and YDEGEE. The CDR3 has 17 amino acids. The CDR3 bases are TGTGCCAGCAAGAGAACCCCAACTAGCGGGGATCCACGGGTTCAGTTCTTC. Translating it yields CASKRTPTSGDPRVQFF.

This clone came up a few times. The CDR3 region has the DNA TGCAGCGGAACAGCCGGGACAGACGCTTTCTTT. Protein: CSGTAGTDAFF. The chain joins TRBV20-1 to TRBJ1-1, with TRBD1 identical over 7 bases. The length of the CDR3 is 11 residues. Germline V CDR1 and CDR2: DFQATT, SNEGSKA (reference sequence).

Only a few counts were recorded for this clone. The junction does not match germline at one end; this may be a read error. The same CDR3 is also encoded by other DNA sequences in this sample. This sequence joins TRBV4-1 and TRBJ1-5, with 7 positions matching TRBD1. The length of the CDR3 is 16 residues. The V gene's germline CDR1 is MGHRA and CDR2 YSYEKL. CDR3 protein: CASSQTQGYSNQPQHF. CDR3 in DNA: TGTGCCAGCAGCCAGACACAGGGGTATAGCAATCAGCCCCAGCATTTT.

This clone was found a few times. V usage is TRBV5-4 and J usage is TRBJ1-6; possible D gene TRBD1, 5 bases. The CDR3 is 16 amino acids. Germline V CDR1 and CDR2: SGHNT, YYREEE (reference sequence). Trimming took 7 bases from V and 7 from J, leaving 21 bases between them. The DNA of the CDR3 is TGTGCCAGCCCCTGTTTCGTCGGCAGACAGAATTCACCCCTCCACTTT. Its translation: CASPCFVGRQNSPLHF.

This clone was seen a handful of times. V is TRBV4-3 and J is TRBJ2-1; the D is unclear. The CDR3 spans 14 residues. The germline V and J ends were trimmed by 1 base and 8 bases, with 12 bases remaining between them. In germline, CDR1 is LGHNA, CDR2 YSLEER. The CDR3 sequence: CASSQGHGEDEQFF. Here the CDR3 DNA reads TGCGCCAGCAGCCAAGGTCATGGTGAGGATGAGCAGTTCTTC.

The chain is built from TRBV5-1 and TRBJ2-7; D unclear. The CDR3 loop spans 16 amino acids. Germline CDR1 SGHRS, CDR2 YFSETQ. Trimming removed 0 bases at V and 4 bases at J, with 17 bases between. CDR3: CASSLGNIKAAYEQYF. CDR3 DNA: TGCGCCAGCAGCTTGGGTAACATAAAGGCGGCTTACGAGCAGTACTTC.

This clone has only a few counts. This sequence may be a read error, since a much larger clone differs from it by one base. The chain couples TRBV6-6 to TRBJ2-1; D perhaps matches TRBD1 (5 bases). The CDR3 runs to 12 residues. Germline CDR1 is MNHNY and CDR2 is SVGAGI (reference sequence). V dropped 6 bases and J dropped 9 bases, with 12 bases sitting between them. The CDR3 loop is CASSQDRGEQFF. In DNA form, the CDR3 reads TGTGCCAGCAGCCAAGATAGGGGTGAGCAGTTCTTC.